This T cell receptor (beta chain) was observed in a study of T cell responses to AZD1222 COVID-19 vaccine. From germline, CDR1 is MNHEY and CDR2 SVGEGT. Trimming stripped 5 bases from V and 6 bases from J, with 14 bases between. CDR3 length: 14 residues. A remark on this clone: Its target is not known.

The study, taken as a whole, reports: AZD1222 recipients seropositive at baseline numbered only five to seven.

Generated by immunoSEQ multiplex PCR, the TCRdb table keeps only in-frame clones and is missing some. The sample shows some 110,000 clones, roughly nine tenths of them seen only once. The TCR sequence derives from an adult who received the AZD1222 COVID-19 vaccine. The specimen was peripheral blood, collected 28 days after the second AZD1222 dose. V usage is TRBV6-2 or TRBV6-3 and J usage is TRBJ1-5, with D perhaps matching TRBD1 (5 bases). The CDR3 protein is CASSIDDSIQPQHF. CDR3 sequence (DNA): TGTGCCAGCAGTATCGACGACAGTATTCAGCCCCAGCATTTT.